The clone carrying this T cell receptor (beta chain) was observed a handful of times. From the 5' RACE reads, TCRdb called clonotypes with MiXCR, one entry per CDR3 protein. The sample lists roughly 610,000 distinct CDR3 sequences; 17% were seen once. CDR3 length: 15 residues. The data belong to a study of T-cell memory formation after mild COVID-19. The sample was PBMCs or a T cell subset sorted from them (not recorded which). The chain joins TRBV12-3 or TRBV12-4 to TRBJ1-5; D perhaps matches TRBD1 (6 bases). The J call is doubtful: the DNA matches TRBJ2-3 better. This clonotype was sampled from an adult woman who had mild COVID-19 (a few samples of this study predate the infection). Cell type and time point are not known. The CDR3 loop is CASSLSGVNNQPQYF. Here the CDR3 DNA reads TGTGCCAGCAGCCTCTCAGGGGTAAATAATCAGCCCCAGTATTTT.